These T cell receptor beta chains were read from a single sample in a study of T cell responses to AZD1222 COVID-19 vaccine. Libraries were prepared by immunoSEQ multiplex PCR; TCRdb keeps only in-frame clonotypes and omits some of them. The data show about 180,000 clones, approximately 90% seen once. The sequencing used peripheral blood, collected 28 days after the second AZD1222 dose. Every receptor here comes from an adult who received the AZD1222 COVID-19 vaccine. Each CDR3 is given with its conserved first and last residue. A D gene is named only where the DNA matches it firmly. Expanded clones get a size class; other rows say once, few or many, or leave the size out.

V gene: TRBV7-2
clone size: few
J gene: TRBJ1-3
D gene: -
CDR3 protein: CASSPQMNSGNTIYF
CDR3 DNA: TGTGCCAGCAGCCCCCAAATGAACTCTGGAAACACCATATATTTT

V gene: TRBV9
clone size: -
J gene: TRBJ1-5
D gene: TRBD1
CDR3 protein: CASSQGAASNQPQHF
CDR3 DNA: TGTGCCAGCAGCCAGGGGGCTGCTAGCAATCAGCCCCAGCATTTT

V gene: TRBV18
clone size: -
J gene: TRBJ2-6
D gene: -
CDR3 protein: CASSPPDGRAVGANVLTF
CDR3 DNA: TGTGCCAGCTCACCACCGGATGGCCGAGCTGTGGGGGCCAACGTCCTGACTTTC

V gene: TRBV10-3
clone size: once
J gene: TRBJ1-5
D gene: -
CDR3 protein: CAITGTPNQPQHF
CDR3 DNA: TGTGCCATCACCGGGACACCGAATCAGCCCCAGCATTTT

V gene: TRBV5-1
clone size: -
J gene: TRBJ2-6
D gene: -
CDR3 protein: CASSLDSGANVLTF
CDR3 DNA: TGCGCCAGCAGCTTGGACTCTGGGGCCAACGTCCTGACTTTC

V gene: TRBV7-9
clone size: -
J gene: TRBJ2-2
D gene: -
CDR3 protein: CASSLSRFLDTGELFF
CDR3 DNA: TGTGCCAGCAGCCTGAGCCGATTTTTGGACACCGGGGAGCTGTTTTTT

V gene: TRBV7-2
clone size: once
J gene: TRBJ1-6
D gene: -
CDR3 protein: CASSLVGQSYNSPLHF
CDR3 DNA: TGTGCCAGCAGCTTAGTCGGTCAGTCCTATAATTCACCCCTCCACTTT

V gene: TRBV27
clone size: -
J gene: TRBJ1-5
D gene: -
CDR3 protein: CASNEGWTNQPQHF
CDR3 DNA: TGTGCCAGCAACGAAGGGTGGACTAATCAGCCCCAGCATTTT

V gene: TRBV7-2
clone size: -
J gene: TRBJ2-2
D gene: TRBD2
CDR3 protein: CASQRRTGTSGMFGELFF
CDR3 DNA: TGTGCCAGCCAACGCCGAACCGGGACTAGCGGGATGTTCGGGGAGCTGTTTTTT

V gene: TRBV6-5
clone size: -
J gene: TRBJ2-3
D gene: TRBD2
CDR3 protein: CASSYSGRDSDTQYF
CDR3 DNA: TGTGCCAGCAGCTATAGCGGGAGGGATTCAGATACGCAGTATTTT

V gene: TRBV12-3/TRBV12-4
clone size: -
J gene: TRBJ1-5
D gene: -
CDR3 protein: CASTHTENQPQHF
CDR3 DNA: TGTGCCAGCACCCACACGGAAAATCAGCCCCAGCATTTT

V gene: TRBV7-7
clone size: -
J gene: TRBJ2-1
D gene: -
CDR3 protein: CASSLGQATYNEQFF
CDR3 DNA: TGTGCTAGCAGCTTAGGGCAGGCGACCTACAATGAGCAGTTCTTC

V gene: TRBV5-4
clone size: -
J gene: TRBJ1-1
D gene: -
CDR3 protein: CASRPKENTEAFF
CDR3 DNA: TGTGCCAGCCGACCTAAGGAGAACACTGAAGCTTTCTTT

V gene: TRBV3-1/TRBV3-2
clone size: -
J gene: TRBJ2-3
D gene: -
CDR3 protein: CASRRRSPGTDTQYF
CDR3 DNA: TGTGCCAGCAGGAGGAGGAGCCCGGGGACAGATACGCAGTATTTT

V gene: TRBV20-1
clone size: -
J gene: TRBJ2-3
D gene: -
CDR3 protein: CSAQMADTQYF
CDR3 DNA: TGCAGTGCTCAGATGGCAGATACGCAGTATTTT

V gene: TRBV30
clone size: -
J gene: TRBJ2-7
D gene: -
CDR3 protein: CAWKVRGGLVEQYF
CDR3 DNA: TGTGCCTGGAAGGTTCGGGGCGGCTTGGTGGAGCAGTACTTC